The 22 T cell receptor beta chains in this list originate from one sample, sequenced in a study of PD-1 blockade in classical Hodgkin lymphoma. Clones were read by immunoSEQ multiplex PCR, and TCRdb kept only the in-frame ones, dropping some. The sample includes roughly 30,000 clones, 80% to 90% of them seen just once. Sample time point: newly diagnosed, previously untreated cHL patient sample. With magnetic negative selection, CD4+ T cells were purified from PBMCs that had been thawed. Material for sequencing was CD4+ T cells from blood. Source of these receptors: a human donor with classical Hodgkin lymphoma.

The chain combines TRBV4-3 with TRBJ1-2; D perhaps matches TRBD1 (5 bases). Trimming cost V 1 base and J 5 bases, with 20 bases left between them. This CDR3 comprises 17 residues. CDR1 LGHNA and CDR2 YSLEER come from the germline V gene. CDR3 nucleotides: TGCGCCAGCAGCCAAGTTCCCTATCCCAGGGAGCTATATGGCTACACCTTC. Its protein product is CASSQVPYPRELYGYTF.

This clone has just one count. The gene calls are TRBV27 and TRBJ2-1; 7 bases map to TRBD1. V dropped 6 bases and J dropped 8; count of bases not matched to a gene: 7. CDR3 length: 13 residues. Germline V gene data show CDR1 as MNHEY and CDR2 as SMNVEV (reference sequence). CDR3 amino acids: CASRRQGRDEQFF. The DNA for the CDR3 is TGTGCCAGCAGGCGACAGGGTAGAGATGAGCAGTTCTTC.

This clone was counted once. The chain joins TRBV7-9 to TRBJ1-2; TRBD1 might be the D (6 bases). The germline V and J ends were trimmed by 5 bases and 7 bases, with 14 bases remaining between them. Per the germline V gene, CDR1 is SEHNR and CDR2 is FQNEAQ (reference sequence). The CDR3 sequence is 13 residues long. The CDR3: CASSPGGPLGYTF. DNA for the CDR3: TGTGCCAGCAGCCCTGGGGGCCCCCTTGGCTACACCTTC.

The chain has TRBV7-3 and TRBJ2-2; TRBD2 matches at 9 bases. V shed 3 bases and J 5 bases; nucleotides not matched to a gene: 10. This CDR3 is 17 amino acids long. Germline V gives CDR1 SGHTA, CDR2 FQGTGA. CDR3 region: CASSFLASGVETGELFF. As DNA, the CDR3 is TGTGCCAGCAGCTTCCTTGCTAGCGGGGTCGAAACCGGGGAGCTGTTTTTT. Filled out from reference TRBV7-3 and TRBJ2-2, the complete variable domain reads GAGVSQTPSNKVTEKGKYVELRCDPISGHTALYWYRQSLGQGPEFLIYFQGTGAADDSGLPNDRFFAVRPEGSVSTLKIQRTERGDSAVYLCASSFLASGVETGELFFGEGSRLTVL.

The chain links TRBV6-6 to TRBJ2-1; 7 bases align to TRBD1. This CDR3 spans 15 amino acids. CDR1 is MNHNY and CDR2 is SVGAGI in the germline V gene (reference sequence). V lost 2 bases, J lost 1 base, and 2 bases stayed unmatched. This CDR3 reads CASSYQTGSYNEQFF. In DNA form, the CDR3 reads TGTGCCAGCAGTTACCAGACAGGGTCCTACAATGAGCAGTTCTTC.

This clone showed up just a few times. DNA for the CDR3: TGCAGATTAAGCCGGAACACTGAAGCTTTCTTT. This encodes CRLSRNTEAFF. The chain couples TRBV20-1 to TRBJ1-1; D uncertain. This CDR3 contains 11 residues. Germline V gene data show CDR1 as DFQATT and CDR2 as SNEGSKA (reference sequence).

The chain joins TRBV27 to TRBJ2-5; TRBD1 is a possible D gene (6 bases). This CDR3 spans 18 amino acids. V shed 6 bases and J shed 1 base, with 24 bases lying between them. Per germline, CDR1 MNHEY and CDR2 SMNVEV (reference sequence). The CDR3: CASRPPGQPARVQETQYF. The CDR3 DNA reads TGTGCCAGCAGGCCCCCTGGACAGCCGGCCAGGGTCCAAGAGACCCAGTACTTC.

The chain couples TRBV18 to TRBJ1-2; D is undetermined. The germline gives CDR1 KGHSH, CDR2 LQKENI. Trimming pared 2 bases from V and 7 bases from J, leaving 8 bases between. This CDR3 is built from 12 residues. The CDR3 protein is CASSPNNGGYTF. DNA of the CDR3: TGTGCCAGCTCACCAAACAACGGTGGCTACACCTTC.

The CDR3 nucleotides read TGTGCCAGCAGTGAGCACCGGGACAGCAATCAGCCCCAGCATTTT. Translated, it gives CASSEHRDSNQPQHF. The V gene is TRBV6-1, the J gene TRBJ1-5; maybe TRBD1 (5 bases). Germline V gives CDR1 MNHNS, CDR2 SASEGT. V lost 3 bases to trimming and J lost 1 base, with 10 bases between them. This CDR3 contains 15 residues.

V gene TRBV10-3 combines with J gene TRBJ1-4; D is unclear. The CDR3 is 13 amino acids. Germline CDR1 ENHRY, CDR2 SYGVKD. Trimming left V 6 bases short and J 6 bases short, with 11 bases between. CDR3 sequence reads: CAISIQLDEKLFF. The CDR3 bases are TGTGCCATCAGCATCCAGTTGGATGAAAAACTGTTTTTT.

This clone was observed a handful of times. The chain combines TRBV19 with TRBJ1-2; D uncertain. This CDR3 spans 13 amino acids. V gave up 7 bases and J gave up 6 bases, with 15 bases separating them. From germline, CDR1 is LNHDA and CDR2 SQIVND (reference sequence). This chain's CDR3 is CASMTRAADGYTF. DNA of the CDR3: TGTGCCAGTATGACGAGGGCAGCGGATGGCTACACCTTC.

The chain is built from TRBV7-2 and TRBJ2-2; D ambiguous. This CDR3 region has 14 residues. Trimming stripped 4 bases from V and 7 bases from J, with 13 bases between. CDR1 and CDR2 (germline): SGHTA, FQGNSA. The CDR3 DNA is TGTGCCAGCAGCTCAAGGCCCCGAGGCGGGGAGCTGTTTTTT. Protein: CASSSRPRGGELFF.

The chain combines TRBV25-1 with TRBJ1-6; D is unresolved. There are 15 residues in the CDR3. In germline, CDR1 is MGHDK, CDR2 SYGVNS. Trimming took 1 base from V and 6 from J, leaving 10 bases between them. CDR3 sequence: CASSESIYGNSPLHF. The DNA of the CDR3 is TGTGCCAGCAGTGAATCCATCTACGGTAATTCACCCCTCCACTTT.

The chain joins TRBV4-3 to TRBJ2-7, with D possibly TRBD2 on 5 matching bases. CDR1 is LGHNA and CDR2 is YSLEER in the germline V gene. V lost 5 bases and J lost 4, with 18 bases in between. The CDR3 runs 15 residues. For the CDR3, the DNA is TGCGCCAGCAGCTATCTGGGCCAGCGGAAATACGAGCAGTACTTC. Protein product: CASSYLGQRKYEQYF.

The chain combines TRBV2 with TRBJ1-2; D is perhaps TRBD1 (6 bases). The ends were cut back, 3 bases at V and 7 bases at J, with 12 bases in the middle. Germline CDR1 and CDR2: SNHLY and FYNNEI. The CDR3 has 13 residues. The CDR3 sequence: CASSDGRGGGYTF. Written as DNA, the CDR3 is TGTGCCAGCAGTGATGGCAGGGGTGGTGGCTACACCTTC.

The V and J genes are TRBV5-1 and TRBJ2-5; D remains ambiguous. CDR1 and CDR2 from the germline V gene are SGHRS and YFSETQ. This CDR3 has 16 amino acids. Trimming stripped 0 bases from V and 5 bases from J, with 17 bases between. CDR3: CASSLVPQDPRETQYF. Here the CDR3 DNA reads TGCGCCAGCAGCTTGGTTCCCCAGGACCCGAGGGAGACCCAGTACTTC. Variable domain in full (rest from reference TRBV5-1 and TRBJ2-5): KAGVTQTPRYLIKTRGQQVTLSCSPISGHRSVSWYQQTPGQGLQFLFEYFSETQRNKGNFPGRFSGRQFSNSRSEMNVSTLELGDSALYLCASSLVPQDPRETQYFGPGTRLLVL.

The J gene is TRBJ2-1, the V gene TRBV4-1, with 7 positions matching TRBD2. V lost 2 bases to trimming and J lost 1 base; unmatched junction nucleotides: 8. The CDR3 has 17 residues. Germline V gives CDR1 MGHRA, CDR2 YSYEKL. The CDR3 DNA reads as TGCGCCAGCAGCCAACCCAAGGGCGGGGGATCCTACAATGAGCAGTTCTTC. It encodes CASSQPKGGGSYNEQFF.

The V gene is TRBV5-6, the J gene TRBJ1-1; perhaps TRBD1 as D (5 bases). Trimming shortened V by 2 bases and J by 6 bases, and 11 bases separated the two germline ends. The CDR3 consists of 13 residues. CDR1 and CDR2 (germline): SGHDT, YYEEEE. CDR3 amino acids: CASSLAGPSEAFF. The CDR3 coding sequence is TGTGCCAGCAGCTTAGCAGGGCCGTCTGAAGCTTTCTTT.

The chain uses TRBV4-3 and TRBJ2-6, with D maybe TRBD1 (5 bases). Germline V gives CDR1 LGHNA, CDR2 YSLEER. The V end lost 4 bases, the J end lost 0 bases, and 19 bases lay between the germline ends. The CDR3 extends over 19 amino acids. CDR3 sequence: CASSPPPQGISSGANVLTF. The CDR3 DNA is TGCGCCAGCAGCCCGCCCCCCCAGGGTATTAGCTCTGGGGCCAACGTCCTGACTTTC.

In DNA, the CDR3 is TGTGCCAGCAGCCTCTACCGGGGCGAAGCTTTCTTT. This translates into CASSLYRGEAFF. V gene TRBV7-2 combines with J gene TRBJ1-1, with TRBD1 as a possible D gene (5 bases). The CDR3 contains 12 residues. Trimming left V 5 bases short and J 8 bases short, with 12 bases between. Germline CDR1 and CDR2: SGHTA and FQGNSA. Full variable domain (rest looked up from reference TRBV7-2 and TRBJ1-1): GAGVSQSPSNKVTEKGKDVELRCDPISGHTALYWYRQSLGQGLEFLIYFQGNSAPDKSGLPSDRFSAERTGGSVSTLTIQRTQQEDSAVYLCASSLYRGEAFFGQGTRLTVV.

The genes are TRBV29-1 and TRBJ2-3; 7 positions match TRBD1. Germline-derived CDR1 and CDR2 are SQVTM and ANQGSEA. V lost 7 bases and J lost 4; bases outside the gene matches: 11. The CDR3 extends over 14 amino acids. CDR3 loop: CSAMTGPRSDTQYF. DNA of the CDR3: TGCAGCGCCATGACAGGGCCGAGGTCAGATACGCAGTATTTT.

This chain joins TRBV6-6 and TRBJ2-5; the match to TRBD1 covers 8 bases. V trimming: 8 bases; J trimming: 5 bases; junction bases outside the gene matches: 1. This CDR3 contains 11 residues. CDR1 and CDR2 (germline): MNHNY, SVGAGI (reference sequence). The CDR3 is CASRDRETQYF. The CDR3 region has the DNA TGTGCCAGCCGGGACAGGGAGACCCAGTACTTC.